This T cell receptor beta chain was recovered during a study of T cells in Graves' hyperthyroidism and ophthalmopathy. Amplified regions were TCR beta CDR3 sequences from RNA transcripts. HTBI primers were employed in a first-round RT-PCR of the TCR CDR3. TCRdb re-called the multiplex PCR reads through MiXCR, storing one row per CDR3 protein. This table has some 800,000 distinct CDR3 sequences, roughly 40% appearing once. The CDR3 has 16 residues. Trimming at V came to 3 bases and at J to 4 bases, leaving 9 bases not matched to a gene. Per germline, CDR1 SGHVS and CDR2 FQNEAQ. The clonotype originates from a man between 18 and 35 years old with Graves' hyperthyroidism. The sample taken for sequencing was blood. The V call is TRBV7-8, the J call TRBJ2-7; 10 nucleotides agree with TRBD1. DNA for the CDR3: TGTGCCAGCAGCTTGGGACAGGGGCAAACTTTTTACGAGCAGTACTTC. The encoded protein is CASSLGQGQTFYEQYF.